Listed below are T cell receptor beta chains from one sample, sequenced in a study of T cell responses to AZD1222 COVID-19 vaccine. The repertoire was sequenced with immunoSEQ multiplex PCR; TCRdb's copy has only in-frame clones and lacks some. The table lists 100,000 to 150,000 clones, over 75% of them singletons. The input for sequencing was peripheral blood, taken on day 0 of AZD1222 vaccination. These receptor sequences come from an adult in good health. The CDR3 runs from the conserved cysteine through the conserved F or W. A D gene is named only where the DNA matches it firmly. Size values are once, few and many counts, or a class for expanded clones, and some rows have none.

CDR3: CASSIGFLSTDTQYF; DNA: TGTGCCAGTAGTATTGGATTTCTCAGCACAGATACGCAGTATTTT; size: .; D: .; V: TRBV19; length: 15; J: TRBJ2-3
CDR3: CAISQGLGDQPQHF; DNA: TGTGCCATCAGCCAGGGACTTGGGGATCAGCCCCAGCATTTT; size: .; D: .; V: TRBV10-3; length: 14; J: TRBJ1-5
CDR3: CASSPQGRSSYTF; DNA: TGTGCCAGCAGCCCGCAGGGGCGCTCGAGCTACACCTTC; size: .; D: .; V: TRBV7-2; length: 13; J: TRBJ1-2
CDR3: CASSLGDSGQDEQFF; DNA: TGTGCCAGCAGTCTGGGAGACAGTGGCCAGGATGAGCAGTTCTTC; size: .; D: .; V: TRBV28; length: 15; J: TRBJ2-1
CDR3: CASSLLRQGSTEAFF; DNA: TGTGCCAGCAGTTTACTCCGACAGGGGTCCACTGAAGCTTTCTTT; size: .; D: TRBD1; V: TRBV28; length: 15; J: TRBJ1-1
CDR3: CATGEEKLFF; DNA: TGTGCCACCGGTGAAGAAAAACTGTTTTTT; size: .; D: .; V: TRBV28; length: 10; J: TRBJ1-4
CDR3: CAIRNREGTEAFF; DNA: TGTGCCATCAGAAACAGGGAGGGCACTGAAGCTTTCTTT; size: .; D: .; V: TRBV10-3; length: 13; J: TRBJ1-1
CDR3: CASSAGTDSYEQYF; DNA: TGTGCCAGCTCGGCCGGGACTGACTCCTACGAGCAGTACTTC; size: .; D: .; V: TRBV18; length: 14; J: TRBJ2-7
CDR3: CASTNRQIEAFF; DNA: TGTGCCAGCACAAATAGACAGATTGAAGCTTTCTTT; size: once; D: .; V: TRBV2; length: 12; J: TRBJ1-1
CDR3: CASKGLAGRPNEKLFF; DNA: TGTGCCAGCAAGGGTTTGGCAGGACGACCTAATGAAAAACTGTTTTTT; size: .; D: .; V: TRBV28; length: 16; J: TRBJ1-4
CDR3: CASSSRAGDEKLFF; DNA: TGCGCCAGCAGCTCGCGCGCCGGGGATGAAAAACTGTTTTTT; size: .; D: .; V: TRBV5-1; length: 14; J: TRBJ1-4
CDR3: CASSLWSGVGYTF; DNA: TGTGCCAGCAGTTTATGGTCAGGGGTTGGCTACACCTTC; size: .; D: .; V: TRBV27; length: 13; J: TRBJ1-2
CDR3: CASSPQGGVGGYTF; DNA: TGTGCCAGCAGCCCTCAGGGGGGGGTGGGTGGCTACACCTTC; size: .; D: TRBD1; V: TRBV28; length: 14; J: TRBJ1-2
CDR3: CASSSMTGVSSEKLFF; DNA: TGCGCCAGCAGCTCAATGACAGGGGTTTCGTCGGAAAAACTGTTTTTT; size: .; D: TRBD1; V: TRBV5-1; length: 16; J: TRBJ1-4
CDR3: CASSWGQVNYGYTF; DNA: TGTGCCAGCAGCTGGGGACAGGTCAACTATGGCTACACCTTC; size: .; D: TRBD1; V: TRBV28; length: 14; J: TRBJ1-2
CDR3: CASSLGGFHYGYTF; DNA: TGTGCCAGCAGCTTAGGGGGGTTCCACTATGGCTACACCTTC; size: .; D: .; V: TRBV7-8; length: 14; J: TRBJ1-2
CDR3: CSASTGVGYTF; DNA: TGCAGTGCTAGTACAGGGGTGGGCTACACCTTC; size: few; D: TRBD1; V: TRBV20-1; length: 11; J: TRBJ1-2